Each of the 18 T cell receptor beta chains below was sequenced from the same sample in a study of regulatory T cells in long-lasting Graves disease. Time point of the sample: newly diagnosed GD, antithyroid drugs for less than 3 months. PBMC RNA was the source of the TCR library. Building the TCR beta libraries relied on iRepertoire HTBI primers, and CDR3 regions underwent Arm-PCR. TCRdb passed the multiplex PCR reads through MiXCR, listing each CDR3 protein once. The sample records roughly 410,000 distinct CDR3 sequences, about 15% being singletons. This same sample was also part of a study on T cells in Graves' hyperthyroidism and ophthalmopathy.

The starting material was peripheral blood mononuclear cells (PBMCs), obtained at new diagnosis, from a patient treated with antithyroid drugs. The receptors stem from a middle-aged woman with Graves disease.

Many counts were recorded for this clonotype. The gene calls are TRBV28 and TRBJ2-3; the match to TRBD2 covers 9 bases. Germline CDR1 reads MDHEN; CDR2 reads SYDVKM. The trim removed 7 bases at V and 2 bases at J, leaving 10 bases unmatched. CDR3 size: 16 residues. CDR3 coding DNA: TGTGCCAGCACGCGTCTGGCGGGAGGGCTCACAGATACGCAGTATTTT. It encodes CASTRLAGGLTDTQYF. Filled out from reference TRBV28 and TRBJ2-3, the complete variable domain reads DVKVTQSSRYLVKRTGEKVFLECVQDMDHENMFWYRQDPGLGLRLIYFSYDVKMKEKGDIPEGYSVSREKKERFSLILESASTNQTSMYLCASTRLAGGLTDTQYFGPGTRLTVL.

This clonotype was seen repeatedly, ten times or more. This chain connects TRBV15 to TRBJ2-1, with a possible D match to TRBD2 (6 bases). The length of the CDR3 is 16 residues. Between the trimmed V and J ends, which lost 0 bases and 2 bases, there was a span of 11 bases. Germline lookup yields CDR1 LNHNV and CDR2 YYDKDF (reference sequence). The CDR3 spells CATSREGTRPYNEQFF. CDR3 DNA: TGTGCCACCAGCAGAGAAGGGACTCGCCCCTACAATGAGCAGTTCTTC.

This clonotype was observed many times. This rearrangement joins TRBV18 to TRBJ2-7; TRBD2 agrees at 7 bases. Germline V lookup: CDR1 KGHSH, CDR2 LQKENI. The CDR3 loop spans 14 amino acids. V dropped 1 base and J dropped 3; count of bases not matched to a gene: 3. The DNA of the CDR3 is TGTGCCAGCTCACCACAAGCTAGCGGCTACGAGCAGTACTTC. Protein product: CASSPQASGYEQYF.

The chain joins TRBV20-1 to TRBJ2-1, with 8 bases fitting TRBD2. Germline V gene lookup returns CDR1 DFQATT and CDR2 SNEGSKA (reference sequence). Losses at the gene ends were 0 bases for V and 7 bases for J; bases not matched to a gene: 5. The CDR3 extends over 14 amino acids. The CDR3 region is CSARDAGGVNEQFF. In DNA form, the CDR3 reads TGCAGTGCTAGAGATGCGGGAGGAGTAAATGAGCAGTTCTTC.

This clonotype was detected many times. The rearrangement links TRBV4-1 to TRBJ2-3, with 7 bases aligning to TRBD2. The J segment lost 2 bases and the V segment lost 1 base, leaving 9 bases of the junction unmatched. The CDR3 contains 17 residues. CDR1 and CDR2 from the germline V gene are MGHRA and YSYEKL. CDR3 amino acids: CASSQGRGGGTTDTQYF. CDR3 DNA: TGCGCCAGCAGCCAAGGCCGGGGCGGGGGAACCACAGATACGCAGTATTTT.

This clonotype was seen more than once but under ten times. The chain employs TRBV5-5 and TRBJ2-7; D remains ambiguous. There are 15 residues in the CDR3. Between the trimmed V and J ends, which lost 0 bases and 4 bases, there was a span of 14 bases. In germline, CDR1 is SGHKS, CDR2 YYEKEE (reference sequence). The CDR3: CASSLEVWGIYEQYF. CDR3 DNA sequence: TGTGCCAGCAGCTTGGAAGTCTGGGGAATTTACGAGCAGTACTTC. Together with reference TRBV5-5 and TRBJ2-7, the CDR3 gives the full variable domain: DAGVTQSPTHLIKTRGQQVTLRCSPISGHKSVSWYQQVLGQGPQFIFQYYEKEERGRGNFPDRFSARQFPNYSSELNVNALLLGDSALYLCASSLEVWGIYEQYFGPGTRLTVT.

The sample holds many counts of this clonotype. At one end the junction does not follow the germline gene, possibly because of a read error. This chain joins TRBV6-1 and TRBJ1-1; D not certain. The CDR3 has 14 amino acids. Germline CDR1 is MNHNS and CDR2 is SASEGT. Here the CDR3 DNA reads TGTGCCAACAGTCGCATTCGGGGTGGGACTGAAGCTTTCTTT. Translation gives CANSRIRGGTEAFF.

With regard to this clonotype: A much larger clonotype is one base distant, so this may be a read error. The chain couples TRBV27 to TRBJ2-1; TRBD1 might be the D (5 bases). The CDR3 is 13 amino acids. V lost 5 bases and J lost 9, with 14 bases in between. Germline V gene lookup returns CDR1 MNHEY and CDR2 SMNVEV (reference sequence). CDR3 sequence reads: CASSDFQGGEQFF. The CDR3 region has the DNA TGTGCCAGCAGTGATTTCCAGGGTGGTGAGCAGTTCTTC.

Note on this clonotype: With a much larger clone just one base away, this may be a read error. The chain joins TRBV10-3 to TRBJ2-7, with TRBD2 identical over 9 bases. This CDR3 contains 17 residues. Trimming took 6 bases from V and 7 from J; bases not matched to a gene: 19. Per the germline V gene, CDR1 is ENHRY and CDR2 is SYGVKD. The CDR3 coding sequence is TGTGCCATCAGGGATTCCCTAGCGGGAAGAAGGGACAATGAGCAGTACTTC. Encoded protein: CAIRDSLAGRRDNEQYF.

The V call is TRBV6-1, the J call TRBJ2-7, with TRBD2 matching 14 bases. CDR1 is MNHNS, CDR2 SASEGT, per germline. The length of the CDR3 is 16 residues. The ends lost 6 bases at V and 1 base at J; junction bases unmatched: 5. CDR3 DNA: TGTGCCAGCAGCCCCGGGACTAGCGGGAGTTCCTACGAGCAGTACTTC. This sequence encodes CASSPGTSGSSYEQYF.

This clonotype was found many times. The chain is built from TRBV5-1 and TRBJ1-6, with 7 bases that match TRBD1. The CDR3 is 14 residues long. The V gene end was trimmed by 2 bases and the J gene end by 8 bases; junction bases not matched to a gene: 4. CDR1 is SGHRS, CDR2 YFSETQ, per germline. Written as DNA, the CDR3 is TGCGCCAGCAGCTTCAGAACAGGGGATTCACCCCTCCACTTT. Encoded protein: CASSFRTGDSPLHF.

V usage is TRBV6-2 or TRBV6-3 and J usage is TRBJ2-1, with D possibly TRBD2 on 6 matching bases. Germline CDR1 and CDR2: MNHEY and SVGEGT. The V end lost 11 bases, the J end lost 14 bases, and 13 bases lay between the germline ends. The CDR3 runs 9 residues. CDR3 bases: TGTGCCGGGAGGAGGAGCGAGTTCTTC. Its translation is CAGRRSEFF.

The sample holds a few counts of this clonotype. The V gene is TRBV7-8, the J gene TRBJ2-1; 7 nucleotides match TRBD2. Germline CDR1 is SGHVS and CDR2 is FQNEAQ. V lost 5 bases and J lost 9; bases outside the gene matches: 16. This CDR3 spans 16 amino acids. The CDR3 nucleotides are TGTGCCAGCAGCCTGTTTAGCGGGCCAGAACGGAGTGAGCAGTTCTTC. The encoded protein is CASSLFSGPERSEQFF. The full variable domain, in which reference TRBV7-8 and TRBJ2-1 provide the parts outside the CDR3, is GAGVSQSPRYKVAKRGQDVALRCDPISGHVSLFWYQQALGQGPEFLTYFQNEAQLDKSGLPSDRFFAERPEGSVSTLKIQRTQQEDSAVYLCASSLFSGPERSEQFFGPGTRLTVL.

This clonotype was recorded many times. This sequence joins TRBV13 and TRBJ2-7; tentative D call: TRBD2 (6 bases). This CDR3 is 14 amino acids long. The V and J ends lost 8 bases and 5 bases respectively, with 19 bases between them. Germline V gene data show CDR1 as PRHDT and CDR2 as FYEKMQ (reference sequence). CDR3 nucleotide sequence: TGTGCCAGCGTGAGGGCGGGAACTTCGCACGAGCAGTACTTC. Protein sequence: CASVRAGTSHEQYF.

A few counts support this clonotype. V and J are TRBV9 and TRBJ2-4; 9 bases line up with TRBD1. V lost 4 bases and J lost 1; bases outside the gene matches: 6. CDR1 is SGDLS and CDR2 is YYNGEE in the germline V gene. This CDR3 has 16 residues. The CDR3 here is CASSSGQGWAKNIQYF. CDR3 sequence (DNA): TGTGCCAGCAGCTCAGGACAGGGGTGGGCCAAAAACATTCAGTACTTC.

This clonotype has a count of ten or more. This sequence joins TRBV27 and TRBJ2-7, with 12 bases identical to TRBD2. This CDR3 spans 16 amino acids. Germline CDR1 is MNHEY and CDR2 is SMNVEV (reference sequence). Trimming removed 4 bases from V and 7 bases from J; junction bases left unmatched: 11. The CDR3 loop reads CASSSGPTSGRYEQYF. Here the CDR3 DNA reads TGTGCCAGCAGTTCCGGCCCGACTAGCGGGAGATATGAGCAGTACTTC.

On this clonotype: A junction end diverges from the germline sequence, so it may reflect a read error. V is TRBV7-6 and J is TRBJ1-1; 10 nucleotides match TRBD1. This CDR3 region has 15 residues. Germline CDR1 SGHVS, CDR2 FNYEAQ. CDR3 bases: TGTGCCGGCAGCCCGACCGGGACAGGGGATACTGAAGCTTTCTTT. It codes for CAGSPTGTGDTEAFF.

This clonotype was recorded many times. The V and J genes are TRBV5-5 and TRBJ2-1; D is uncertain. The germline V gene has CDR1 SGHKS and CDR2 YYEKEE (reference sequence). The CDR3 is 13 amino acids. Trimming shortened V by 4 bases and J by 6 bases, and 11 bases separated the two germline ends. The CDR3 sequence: CASSPLGVNEQFF. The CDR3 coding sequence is TGTGCCAGCAGCCCGCTTGGGGTCAATGAGCAGTTCTTC.